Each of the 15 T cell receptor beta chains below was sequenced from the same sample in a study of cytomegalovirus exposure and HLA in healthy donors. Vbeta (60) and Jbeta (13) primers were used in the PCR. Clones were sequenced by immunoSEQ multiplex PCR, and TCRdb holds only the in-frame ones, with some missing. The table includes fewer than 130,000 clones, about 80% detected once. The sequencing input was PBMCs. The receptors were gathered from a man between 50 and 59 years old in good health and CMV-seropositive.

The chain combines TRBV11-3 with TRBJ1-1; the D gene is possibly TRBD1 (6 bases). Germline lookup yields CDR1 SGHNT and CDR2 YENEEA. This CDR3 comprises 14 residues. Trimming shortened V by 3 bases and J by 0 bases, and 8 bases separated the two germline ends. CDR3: CASSLDSMNTEAFF. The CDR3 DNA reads TGTGCCAGCAGCTTGGACAGCATGAACACTGAAGCTTTCTTT.

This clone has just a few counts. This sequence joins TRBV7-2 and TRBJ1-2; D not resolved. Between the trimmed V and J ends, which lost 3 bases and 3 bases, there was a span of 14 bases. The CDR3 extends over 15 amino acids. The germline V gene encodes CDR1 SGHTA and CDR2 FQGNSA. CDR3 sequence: CASSFAIQRDYGYTF. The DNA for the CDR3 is TGTGCCAGCAGCTTTGCTATACAGAGAGACTATGGCTACACCTTC.

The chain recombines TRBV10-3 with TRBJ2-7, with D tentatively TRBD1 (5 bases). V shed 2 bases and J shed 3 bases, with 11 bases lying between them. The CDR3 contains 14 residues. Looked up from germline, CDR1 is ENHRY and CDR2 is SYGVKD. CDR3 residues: CAISEKTGHYEQYF. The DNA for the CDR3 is TGTGCCATCAGTGAGAAAACAGGCCACTACGAGCAGTACTTC.

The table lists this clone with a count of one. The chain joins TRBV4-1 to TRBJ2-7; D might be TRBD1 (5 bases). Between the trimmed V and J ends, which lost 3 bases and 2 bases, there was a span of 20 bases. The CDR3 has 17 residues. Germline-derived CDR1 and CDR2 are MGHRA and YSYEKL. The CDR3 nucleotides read TGCGCCAGCAGCCAGTCCCTAAGGGGCGGACCTACCTACGAGCAGTACTTC. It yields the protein CASSQSLRGGPTYEQYF.

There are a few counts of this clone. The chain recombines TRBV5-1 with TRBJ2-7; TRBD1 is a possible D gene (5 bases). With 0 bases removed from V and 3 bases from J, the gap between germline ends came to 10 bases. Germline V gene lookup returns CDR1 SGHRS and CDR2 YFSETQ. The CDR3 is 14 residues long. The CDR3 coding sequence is TGCGCCAGCAGCTTGGAGGTGGGGCTCTACGAGCAGTACTTC. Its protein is CASSLEVGLYEQYF.

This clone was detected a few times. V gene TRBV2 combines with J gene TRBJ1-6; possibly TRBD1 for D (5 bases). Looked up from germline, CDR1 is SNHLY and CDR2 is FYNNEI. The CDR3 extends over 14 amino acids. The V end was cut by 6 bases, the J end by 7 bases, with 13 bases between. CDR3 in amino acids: CASSAAGGNSPLHF. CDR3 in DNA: TGTGCCAGCAGCGCCGCCGGGGGAAATTCACCCCTCCACTTT. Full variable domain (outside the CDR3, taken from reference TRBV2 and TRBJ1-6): EPEVTQTPSHQVTQMGQEVILRCVPISNHLYFYWYRQILGQKVEFLVSFYNNEISEKSEIFDDQFSVERPDGSNFTLKIRSTKLEDSAMYFCASSAAGGNSPLHFGNGTRLTVT.

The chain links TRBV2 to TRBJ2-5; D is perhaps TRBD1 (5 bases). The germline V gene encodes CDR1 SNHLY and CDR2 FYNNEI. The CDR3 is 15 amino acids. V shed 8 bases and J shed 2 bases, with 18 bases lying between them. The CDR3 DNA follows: TGTGCCAGCCTTGGGGCCCGGACGTTTCAAGAGACCCAGTACTTC. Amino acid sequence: CASLGARTFQETQYF.

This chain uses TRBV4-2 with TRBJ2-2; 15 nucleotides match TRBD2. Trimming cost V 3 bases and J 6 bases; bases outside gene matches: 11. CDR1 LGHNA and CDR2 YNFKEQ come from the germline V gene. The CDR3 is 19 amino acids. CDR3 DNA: TGTGCCAGCAGCCAGGATGGACTAGCGGGAGGGCCGACCGCCGGGGAGCTGTTTTTT. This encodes CASSQDGLAGGPTAGELFF.

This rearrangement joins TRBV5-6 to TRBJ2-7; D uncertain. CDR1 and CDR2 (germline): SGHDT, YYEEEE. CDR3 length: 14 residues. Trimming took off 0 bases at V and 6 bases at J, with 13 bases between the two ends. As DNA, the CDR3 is TGTGCCAGCAGCTTGGGGGTCCTTTCGGGCGAGCAGTACTTC. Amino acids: CASSLGVLSGEQYF.

This CDR3 is CASSQGVSSYEQYF. The DNA of the CDR3 is TGTGCCAGCAGCCAGGGGGTTTCTTCCTACGAGCAGTACTTC. The chain recombines TRBV7-2 with TRBJ2-7; TRBD1 agrees at 7 bases. The trim removed 5 bases at V and 1 base at J, leaving 5 bases unmatched. Per the germline V gene, CDR1 is SGHTA and CDR2 is FQGNSA. The length of the CDR3 is 14 residues.

The CDR3 DNA sequence: TGTGCCAGCAGCTACTCCCCGGGACTAGCGGGAGGTTCCTCCTACGAGCAGTACTTC. Protein product: CASSYSPGLAGGSSYEQYF. The V gene is TRBV5-4, the J gene TRBJ2-7; TRBD2 matches 15 bases. In germline, CDR1 is SGHNT, CDR2 YYREEE (reference sequence). The CDR3 has 19 amino acids. V shed 3 bases and J 0 bases; nucleotides not matched to a gene: 10.

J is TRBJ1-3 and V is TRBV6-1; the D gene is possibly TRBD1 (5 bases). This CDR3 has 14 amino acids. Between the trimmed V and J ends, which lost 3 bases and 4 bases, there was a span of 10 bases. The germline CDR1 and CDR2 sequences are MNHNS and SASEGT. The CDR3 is CASSDGGRGNTIYF. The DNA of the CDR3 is TGTGCCAGCAGTGACGGGGGAAGAGGAAACACCATATATTTT.

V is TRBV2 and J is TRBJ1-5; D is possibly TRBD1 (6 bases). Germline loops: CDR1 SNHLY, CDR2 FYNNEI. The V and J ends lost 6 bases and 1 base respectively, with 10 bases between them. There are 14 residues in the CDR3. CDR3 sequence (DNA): TGTGCCAGCAGGGGGGACACAAGCAATCAGCCCCAGCATTTT. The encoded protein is CASRGDTSNQPQHF.

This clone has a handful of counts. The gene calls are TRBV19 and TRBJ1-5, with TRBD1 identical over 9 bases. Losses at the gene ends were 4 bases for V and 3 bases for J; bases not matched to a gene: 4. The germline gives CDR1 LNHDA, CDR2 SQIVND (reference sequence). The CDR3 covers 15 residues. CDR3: CASSTRDRDNQPQHF. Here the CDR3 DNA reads TGTGCCAGTAGTACCCGGGACAGGGACAATCAGCCCCAGCATTTT.

CDR3 coding DNA: TGCGCCAGCAGCCCGACTAGCGGGAGTTCAACCGGTAATGAGCAGTTCTTC. Translated, it gives CASSPTSGSSTGNEQFF. The V call is TRBV5-1, the J call TRBJ2-1; 12 positions agree with TRBD2. The germline V gene has CDR1 SGHRS and CDR2 YFSETQ. This CDR3 spans 17 amino acids. The J segment lost 7 bases and the V segment lost 4 bases, leaving 12 bases of the junction unmatched.